This T cell receptor (beta chain) was captured by sequencing in a study of CD8+ T cells in alopecia areata. Overall study context: Each of the treated patients was given oral tofacitinib, 5 to 10 mg twice daily, for moderate-to-severe alopecia areata.

Collection of lesional scalp punch biopsies and peripheral blood was performed in alopecia areata patients. RNA was extracted and reverse transcribed into cDNA as the sequencing template. The protocol was immunoSEQ multiplex PCR, while the TCRdb copy is restricted to in-frame clones and leaves out a portion. The profile covers fewer than 200,000 clones, with 50% to 60% appearing a single time and under 15% taken by the ten largest. J was trimmed by 7 bases and V by 6 bases; bases with no gene match: 9. This CDR3 is built from 15 residues. Germline loops: CDR1 MNHEY, CDR2 SVGAGI. The sequenced sample was CD4+ T cells sorted from blood, obtained at week 0. The sequence came from a human donor with alopecia areata. The chain recombines TRBV6-5 with TRBJ2-2, with TRBD1 matching 9 bases. In DNA form, the CDR3 reads TGTGCCAGCAGAACCGGGACAGGGTTTGTCGGGGAGCTGTTTTTT. This gives the protein CASRTGTGFVGELFF.